The 21 T cell receptor beta chains reported below all come from one sample, sequenced in a study of siplizumab effects on memory and regulatory T cells. The data were produced by immunoSEQ multiplex PCR, yet TCRdb's version contains in-frame clones alone and is incomplete. The repertoire holds about 50,000 clones, roughly 87% seen once, with less than 0.35% in the top ten. The sample was naive CD8+ T cells sorted from blood. All receptors come from a human donor in good health.

The genes are TRBV29-1 and TRBJ2-1; D unclear. Trimming removed 7 bases at V and 7 bases at J, with 20 bases between. The germline V gene has CDR1 SQVTM and CDR2 ANQGSEA. The CDR3 has 14 residues. The CDR3 nucleotides are TGCAGCGGGATCACAGTGAGTGGAACGAATGAGCAGTTCTTC. Translating gives CSGITVSGTNEQFF.

V and J are TRBV27 and TRBJ1-5; D gene uncertain. The germline V gene has CDR1 MNHEY and CDR2 SMNVEV (reference sequence). The CDR3 sequence is 17 residues long. Trimming stripped 7 bases from V and 5 bases from J, with 24 bases between. CDR3 DNA sequence: TGTGCCAGCAATCCCAAGGGAGGCCAGGCTGGCGATCAGCCCCAGCATTTT. This gives the protein CASNPKGGQAGDQPQHF.

This clone was counted between two and nine times. At the DNA level, this CDR3 is encoded by other sequences in the same sample as well. The chain carries TRBV11-2 and TRBJ2-5, with D hard to call. The CDR3 is 11 amino acids. V was clipped by 4 bases and J by 1 base, with 1 base between them. Germline CDR1 is SGHAT and CDR2 is FQNNGV. The CDR3 sequence is CASSSQETQYF. In DNA form, the CDR3 reads TGTGCCAGCAGCTCCCAAGAGACCCAGTACTTC. The full variable domain, rest sourced from reference TRBV11-2 and TRBJ2-5, is EAGVAQSPRYKIIEKRQSVAFWCNPISGHATLYWYQQILGQGPKLLIQFQNNGVVDDSQLPKDRFSAERLKGVDSTLKIQPAKLEDSAVYLCASSSQETQYFGPGTRLLVL.

V gene TRBV29-1 combines with J gene TRBJ2-5; D is perhaps TRBD1 (6 bases). The CDR3 spans 20 residues. Germline V gene lookup returns CDR1 SQVTM and CDR2 ANQGSEA. V was shortened by 0 bases and J by 5 bases, with 31 bases between the two germline ends. The CDR3 DNA sequence: TGCAGCGTTGAAGATCCATGGAGCGCAGGGGAGTTTGAGAGGGCGGAGACCCAGTACTTC. This gives the protein CSVEDPWSAGEFERAETQYF.

This clone was seen just once. The chain carries TRBV19 and TRBJ1-5; 7 bases line up with TRBD1. Germline-derived CDR1 and CDR2 are LNHDA and SQIVND (reference sequence). This CDR3 is built from 15 residues. V shed 7 bases and J 2 bases; nucleotides not matched to a gene: 8. The CDR3 reads CASTVTGTGNQPQHF. The CDR3 coding sequence is TGTGCCAGTACCGTGACAGGGACGGGCAATCAGCCCCAGCATTTT. Full variable domain (remainder filled in from reference TRBV19 and TRBJ1-5): DGGITQSPKYLFRKEGQNVTLSCEQNLNHDAMYWYRQDPGQGLRLIYYSQIVNDFQKGDIAEGYSVSREKKESFPLTVTSAQKNPTAFYLCASTVTGTGNQPQHFGDGTRLSIL.

The chain carries TRBV7-9 and TRBJ2-1, with a possible D match to TRBD1 (6 bases). The V end was cut by 5 bases, the J end by 8 bases, with 19 bases between. CDR3 length equals 15 residues. The germline V gene has CDR1 SEHNR and CDR2 FQNEAQ (reference sequence). In DNA, the CDR3 is TGTGCCAGCAGCGAGGTGGGACAAATCCGGTATGAGCAGTTCTTC. Protein sequence: CASSEVGQIRYEQFF. Using reference TRBV7-9 and TRBJ2-1 for the parts outside the CDR3, the full variable domain is DTGVSQNPRHKITKRGQNVTFRCDPISEHNRLYWYRQTLGQGPEFLTYFQNEAQLEKSRLLSDRFSAERPKGSFSTLEIQRTEQGDSAMYLCASSEVGQIRYEQFFGPGTRLTVL.

This chain connects TRBV27 to TRBJ2-7; 9 nucleotides line up with TRBD1. Germline V lookup: CDR1 MNHEY, CDR2 SMNVEV (reference sequence). CDR3 length: 14 residues. The junction had 6 bases not matched to a gene; V was cut back by 6 bases and J by 3 bases. The CDR3 coding sequence is TGTGCCAGCAGCCCGGGACAGGGCGGCTACGAGCAGTACTTC. Protein product: CASSPGQGGYEQYF.

V and J are TRBV5-1 and TRBJ2-7; 8 bases align to TRBD1. The germline V gene encodes CDR1 SGHRS and CDR2 YFSETQ. CDR3 length: 13 residues. V dropped 3 bases and J dropped 4; count of bases not matched to a gene: 3. The CDR3 DNA reads as TGCGCCAGCAGCTACGGACAGGGATACGAGCAGTACTTC. It yields the protein CASSYGQGYEQYF.

The rearrangement joins TRBV15 to TRBJ2-2, with 8 bases fitting TRBD2. The germline CDR1 and CDR2 sequences are LNHNV and YYDKDF (reference sequence). The junction had 8 bases not matched to a gene; V was cut back by 0 bases and J by 5 bases. The CDR3 is 17 residues long. CDR3 protein: CATSRDQEREYTGELFF. The DNA of the CDR3 is TGTGCCACCAGCAGAGATCAGGAGCGGGAGTATACCGGGGAGCTGTTTTTT. The entire variable domain, with the rest obtained from reference TRBV15 and TRBJ2-2, is as follows: DAMVIQNPRYQVTQFGKPVTLSCSQTLNHNVMYWYQQKSSQAPKLLFHYYDKDFNNEADTPDNFQSRRPNTSFCFLDIRSPGLGDTAMYLCATSRDQEREYTGELFFGEGSRLTVL.

V is TRBV4-1 and J is TRBJ2-2; D gene unclear. The V end was cut by 0 bases, the J end by 9 bases, with 5 bases between. The CDR3 is 12 amino acids. The germline gives CDR1 MGHRA, CDR2 YSYEKL. The CDR3 loop is CASSQDSRELFF. In DNA, the CDR3 is TGCGCCAGCAGCCAAGATTCGAGGGAGCTGTTTTTT.

The chain has TRBV5-6 and TRBJ1-5; 7 nucleotides agree with TRBD1. Trimming removed 1 base from V and 2 bases from J; junction bases left unmatched: 3. The germline V gene has CDR1 SGHDT and CDR2 YYEEEE. The CDR3 sequence is 15 residues long. The CDR3 DNA is TGTGCCAGCAGCTTGACAGGGGTGGGCAATCAGCCCCAGCATTTT. This sequence encodes CASSLTGVGNQPQHF.

CDR3 coding DNA: TGCGCCAGCAGCCCTCGCGGACTCAACCATTACGAGCAGTACTTC. Its translation is CASSPRGLNHYEQYF. V is TRBV4-1 and J is TRBJ2-7; D is perhaps TRBD2 (5 bases). The CDR3 is 15 residues long. The germline gives CDR1 MGHRA, CDR2 YSYEKL. Trimming took 4 bases from V and 4 from J, leaving 17 bases between them.

The CDR3, as DNA: TGTGCCAGCAGCCCCGAGCCGGGGCCCACAGATACGCAGTATTTT. Its translation is CASSPEPGPTDTQYF. This chain links TRBV7-3 with TRBJ2-3; TRBD1 or TRBD2 may be the D gene (5 bases each). V was pared by 5 bases and J by 2 bases, with 14 bases between. This CDR3 spans 15 amino acids. Germline V gives CDR1 SGHTA, CDR2 FQGTGA.

V gene TRBV4-1 combines with J gene TRBJ2-1; TRBD2 agrees at 12 bases. Trimming took 0 bases from V and 6 from J; bases not matched to a gene: 9. The CDR3 extends over 18 amino acids. Germline loops: CDR1 MGHRA, CDR2 YSYEKL. The CDR3 coding sequence is TGCGCCAGCAGCCAAGAATGGCCCGGACTAGCGGGAACCAATGAGCAGTTCTTC. It yields the protein CASSQEWPGLAGTNEQFF.

The V and J genes are TRBV10-3 and TRBJ2-7; 9 bases align to TRBD2. Losses at the gene ends were 2 bases for V and 4 bases for J; bases not matched to a gene: 3. This CDR3 spans 14 amino acids. Germline values: CDR1 ENHRY, CDR2 SYGVKD. The CDR3 loop reads CAISETSGSYEQYF. In nucleotides, the CDR3 is TGTGCCATCAGTGAGACTAGCGGGTCGTACGAGCAGTACTTC.

The chain employs TRBV5-4 and TRBJ1-1, with 7 nucleotides matching TRBD1. The germline CDR1 and CDR2 sequences are SGHNT and YYREEE (reference sequence). The CDR3 length is 17 residues. The junction had 14 bases not matched to a gene; V was cut back by 1 base and J by 5 bases. CDR3 in DNA: TGTGCCAGCAGCTTGAATCCCCCAGACAGGGAAAATACTGAAGCTTTCTTT. It yields the protein CASSLNPPDRENTEAFF.

The CDR3 region is CASSQGPSLGANTEAFF. CDR3 nucleotide sequence: TGTGCCAGCAGCCAAGGTCCGTCCCTAGGGGCGAACACTGAAGCTTTCTTT. The chain links TRBV14 to TRBJ1-1, with D perhaps TRBD1 (5 bases). The CDR3 covers 17 residues. Germline V gene data show CDR1 as SGHDN and CDR2 as FVKESK. Trimming took 1 base from V and 1 from J, leaving 16 bases between them.

This chain connects TRBV5-1 to TRBJ2-7; D is ambiguous. Germline V lookup: CDR1 SGHRS, CDR2 YFSETQ. Trimming removed 0 bases from V and 3 bases from J, with 10 bases in between. This CDR3 is built from 14 residues. The CDR3 DNA reads TGCGCCAGCAGCTTGGTGGCCACTTTCTACGAGCAGTACTTC. Its translation is CASSLVATFYEQYF.

V is TRBV27 and J is TRBJ1-2; 7 nucleotides match TRBD1. The V and J ends lost 6 bases and 4 bases, in that order; junction bases with no gene match: 8. Germline assignment: CDR1 MNHEY and CDR2 SMNVEV (reference sequence). CDR3 size: 14 residues. The CDR3 DNA follows: TGTGCCAGCAGCCCAGGACAGGCCGTCTATGGCTACACCTTC. Translating it yields CASSPGQAVYGYTF.

The rearrangement joins TRBV5-4 to TRBJ2-7; TRBD2 matches 7 bases. CDR1 and CDR2 from the germline V gene are SGHNT and YYREEE (reference sequence). The junction had 5 bases not matched to a gene; V was cut back by 2 bases and J by 6 bases. The CDR3 is 13 amino acids. The CDR3 DNA is TGTGCCAGCAGCTTTTCCGGCGGGAGCGAGCAGTACTTC. It is translated as CASSFSGGSEQYF.

This chain uses TRBV4-1 with TRBJ1-5, with D maybe TRBD1 (6 bases). The CDR3 runs to 16 residues. Trimming removed 1 base from V and 5 bases from J, with 15 bases in between. Germline V gene lookup returns CDR1 MGHRA and CDR2 YSYEKL. CDR3: CASSQGGGLEDQPQHF. CDR3 in DNA: TGCGCCAGCAGCCAAGGCGGGGGGCTTGAGGATCAGCCCCAGCATTTT.